A single sample is the source of the 18 T cell receptor beta chains below, sequenced in a study of blood T cell repertoires in COVID-19. Sequencing was performed with immunoSEQ multiplex PCR; in TCRdb, only in-frame clones are kept and a portion is missing. The sample lists 150,000 to 200,000 clones; about 85% were seen once. The sample taken for sequencing was peripheral blood. These receptors came from a woman in her forties or fifties with COVID-19, enrolled during active disease.

The rearrangement joins TRBV4-3 to TRBJ2-1, with 8 bases aligning to TRBD1. In germline, CDR1 is LGHNA, CDR2 YSLEER. The length of the CDR3 is 14 residues. The V gene end was trimmed by 1 base and the J gene end by 10 bases; junction bases not matched to a gene: 6. CDR3 DNA: TGCGCCAGCAGCCAAGGGCAGGGGGCATGGGAGCAGTTCTTC. Its translation is CASSQGQGAWEQFF.

The chain links TRBV5-4 to TRBJ2-1; tentative D call: TRBD1 (5 bases). This CDR3 is 14 amino acids long. With 3 bases removed from V and 6 bases from J, the gap between germline ends came to 13 bases. Germline V gene data show CDR1 as SGHNT and CDR2 as YYREEE (reference sequence). The CDR3 DNA reads TGTGCCAGCAGCTCAACTGGGGCCACCAATGAGCAGTTCTTC. Translation gives CASSSTGATNEQFF.

The gene calls are TRBV5-1 and TRBJ1-2; 8 bases fit TRBD1. V was pared by 0 bases and J by 2 bases, with 6 bases of the junction left unmatched. CDR1 SGHRS and CDR2 YFSETQ come from the germline V gene. The CDR3 runs 16 residues. The CDR3 loop reads CASSLEGGQANYGYTF. The CDR3 region has the DNA TGCGCCAGCAGCTTGGAAGGGGGACAGGCGAACTATGGCTACACCTTC.

The chain is built from TRBV3-1 (or the pseudogene TRBV3-2) and TRBJ1-5; 8 bases are shared with TRBD1. The CDR3 totals 13 residues. Germline V gene sequence: CDR1 LGHDT, CDR2 YNNKEL (reference sequence). The V gene end was trimmed by 8 bases and the J gene end by 2 bases; junction bases not matched to a gene: 2. The CDR3 bases are TGTGCCAGCGGGGACAGGCGCAATCAGCCCCAGCATTTT. The encoded protein is CASGDRRNQPQHF.

The gene calls are TRBV21-1 and TRBJ2-3; the DNA was not compared with TRBD2, the D call given in the table. TRBV21-1 is a pseudogene locus. There are 12 residues in the CDR3. The CDR3 reads CASSFPGDTQYF. The CDR3 DNA reads as TGTGCCAGTAGTTTTCCCGGAGATACGCAGTATTTT.

The chain is built from TRBV7-6 and TRBJ2-7; D might be TRBD1 (5 bases). The CDR3 has 16 residues. The ends were cut back, 0 bases at V and 2 bases at J, with 14 bases in the middle. Germline values: CDR1 SGHVS, CDR2 FNYEAQ. CDR3 amino acids: CASSLAPQGVPYEQYF. The CDR3 DNA follows: TGTGCCAGCAGCTTAGCTCCCCAGGGTGTGCCCTACGAGCAGTACTTC.

In this sample, this clone turned up a few times. V and J are TRBV11-2 and TRBJ1-5; 7 bases map to TRBD1. The V gene's germline CDR1 is SGHAT and CDR2 FQNNGV. The CDR3 loop spans 15 amino acids. V shed 5 bases and J 7 bases; nucleotides not matched to a gene: 11. The CDR3 DNA reads TGTGCCAGCAGCCGCCAGACAGGGTCGGGGCAGCCCCAGCATTTT. Translating it yields CASSRQTGSGQPQHF.

The CDR3 coding sequence is TGTGCCAGCAGCAGGGACATCCAAGAGACCCAGTACTTC. Translating gives CASSRDIQETQYF. The rearrangement joins TRBV5-6 to TRBJ2-5; D possibly corresponds to TRBD1 (6 bases). V was clipped by 4 bases and J by 1 base, with 8 bases between them. Germline CDR1 reads SGHDT; CDR2 reads YYEEEE. This CDR3 is 13 amino acids long.

The rearrangement links TRBV10-1 to TRBJ2-1; 7 bases are shared with TRBD1. CDR3 size: 19 residues. The junction had 19 bases not matched to a gene; V was cut back by 3 bases and J by 5 bases. Germline-derived CDR1 and CDR2 are WNHNN and SYGVQD (reference sequence). CDR3 sequence reads: CASSDKAGGTGEAHNEQFF. The CDR3 DNA reads as TGCGCCAGCAGTGATAAAGCAGGGGGAACAGGGGAAGCCCACAATGAGCAGTTCTTC.

This clone was seen once. A junction end diverges from the germline sequence, so it may reflect a read error. The chain uses TRBV7-2 and TRBJ2-3; 7 positions agree with TRBD1. This CDR3 has 15 residues. Germline CDR1 reads SGHTA; CDR2 reads FQGNSA. The CDR3 DNA reads as TGTGTCAGCAGCCCTCGACAGGGTAGCACAGATACGCAGTATTTT. This gives the protein CVSSPRQGSTDTQYF.

The V call is TRBV2, the J call TRBJ1-6; 7 bases agree with TRBD1. The CDR3 has 15 residues. The V and J ends lost 6 bases and 6 bases, in that order; junction bases with no gene match: 8. From germline, CDR1 is SNHLY and CDR2 FYNNEI. This chain's CDR3 is CASRQTTGINSPLHF. In nucleotides, the CDR3 is TGTGCCAGCAGACAAACGACAGGGATTAATTCACCCCTCCACTTT. Full variable domain (missing parts from reference TRBV2 and TRBJ1-6): EPEVTQTPSHQVTQMGQEVILRCVPISNHLYFYWYRQILGQKVEFLVSFYNNEISEKSEIFDDQFSVERPDGSNFTLKIRSTKLEDSAMYFCASRQTTGINSPLHFGNGTRLTVT.

The chain couples TRBV6-6 to TRBJ1-1, with unresolved D. The length of the CDR3 is 14 residues. Germline CDR1 reads MNHNY; CDR2 reads SVGAGI (reference sequence). Trimming cost V 6 bases and J 6 bases, with 17 bases left between them. The CDR3 spells CASRAGEGSAEAFF. The CDR3 DNA is TGTGCCAGCAGAGCCGGGGAGGGTTCCGCTGAAGCTTTCTTT.

This chain links TRBV3-1 (or the pseudogene TRBV3-2) with TRBJ2-1, with D possibly being TRBD1 (7 bases). Germline CDR1 and CDR2: LGHDT and YNNKEL (reference sequence). V shed 0 bases and J shed 15 bases, with 18 bases lying between them. CDR3 length: 14 residues. Here the CDR3 reads CASSQDRGTVRAFF. In nucleotides, the CDR3 is TGTGCCAGCAGCCAAGATCGGGGGACAGTTCGGGCGTTCTTC.

This chain joins TRBV3-1 (or the pseudogene TRBV3-2) and TRBJ1-5; 7 bases map to TRBD1. V lost 4 bases and J lost 0; bases outside the gene matches: 18. The length of the CDR3 is 20 residues. Germline loops: CDR1 LGHDT, CDR2 YNNKEL (reference sequence). The CDR3 DNA is TGTGCCAGCAGCCTGATACCAAGGGACAGAACCATATATAGCAATCAGCCCCAGCATTTT. Amino acids: CASSLIPRDRTIYSNQPQHF.

V and J are TRBV2 and TRBJ1-5; D is unclear. The V gene's germline CDR1 is SNHLY and CDR2 FYNNEI. V dropped 6 bases and J dropped 4 bases, with 10 bases sitting between them. This CDR3 comprises 13 residues. Here the CDR3 reads CASSDAGNQPQHF. The CDR3 DNA sequence: TGTGCCAGCAGCGACGCAGGTAATCAGCCCCAGCATTTT.

This chain joins TRBV6-5 and TRBJ2-2, with TRBD1 as a possible D gene (5 bases). Germline assignment: CDR1 MNHEY and CDR2 SVGAGI. This CDR3 has 14 amino acids. Trimming shortened V by 7 bases and J by 6 bases, and 15 bases separated the two germline ends. CDR3 loop: CASMQGHPAGELFF. CDR3 sequence (DNA): TGTGCCAGCATGCAAGGACACCCCGCCGGGGAGCTGTTTTTT.

The gene calls are TRBV30 and TRBJ2-7, with 10 bases lining up with TRBD1. The CDR3 is 13 residues long. V lost 5 bases, J lost 6 bases, and 7 bases stayed unmatched. Germline V CDR1 and CDR2: GTSNPN, SVGIG (reference sequence). The DNA for the CDR3 is TGTGCCTGGGGTGGGACAGGGGCTGGCGAGCAGTACTTC. Translated, it gives CAWGGTGAGEQYF.

This clone was recorded at least ten times. The rearrangement uses TRBV6-5 and TRBJ1-5; 9 nucleotides align to TRBD1. In germline, CDR1 is MNHEY, CDR2 SVGAGI. CDR3 length: 14 residues. Trimming took 6 bases from V and 6 from J; bases not matched to a gene: 6. The DNA of the CDR3 is TGTGCCAGCAGCGGCCGACAGGGGGGTCAGCCCCAGCATTTT. Its translation: CASSGRQGGQPQHF.